This T cell receptor beta chain originates from a study of T cells in Graves' hyperthyroidism and ophthalmopathy. The TCR beta CDR3 regions underwent amplification using RNA transcripts as the source. HTBI primers drove first-round RT-PCR of the TCR CDR3. One entry per CDR3 protein, called by TCRdb with MiXCR from the multiplex PCR reads. The repertoire has around 600,000 distinct CDR3 sequences, approximately 15% of them found once; the top ten carry around 7.3%. This clonotype was picked up many times. The sequenced sample consisted of blood. The receptor was derived from a woman aged 25 to 39 with Graves' hyperthyroidism.

The CDR3 coding sequence is TGCGCCAGCAGCGGACAGGTTTACAATGAGCAGTTCTTC. Amino acids: CASSGQVYNEQFF. The chain recombines TRBV5-1 with TRBJ2-1; 7 bases map to TRBD1. The germline V gene encodes CDR1 SGHRS and CDR2 YFSETQ. The CDR3 sequence is 13 residues long. J lost 4 bases, V lost 4 bases, and 2 bases had no gene match.